Listed below are T cell receptor beta chains from one sample, sequenced in a study of cytotoxic CD8 clonotypes in ibrutinib-treated CLL. Here immunoSEQ multiplex PCR was the method, and the copy in TCRdb shows in-frame clones only, minus some. The sample has more than 60,000 clones; less than 85% are singletons. This sample comprised PBMCs, obtained after 24 months of ibrutinib treatment. These TCRs come from a human donor with chronic lymphocytic leukemia. Both conserved end residues are part of each CDR3. D genes are given only for firm matches. Only some rows state a clone size, as once, few, many or a class for expanded clones.

TRBD1,TRBJ1-2,medium-sized,TRBV5-1,TGCGCCAGCAGCTTGGGGACAGGGGGCTATGGCTACACCTTC,CASSLGTGGYGYTF
-,TRBJ1-4,-,TRBV7-9,TGTGCCAGCAGCTCCCTCATGAGTAATGAAAAACTGTTTTTT,CASSSLMSNEKLFF
TRBD2,TRBJ2-1,few,TRBV4-1,TGCGCCAGCAGCCAAGAGGGGGGGGAGGAGCTAGGAGAGCAGTTCTTC,CASSQEGGEELGEQFF
-,TRBJ2-7,-,TRBV29-1,TGCAGCGTGATTAGGGGCACTGGCGGGAATGAGCAGTACTTC,CSVIRGTGGNEQYF
TRBD1,TRBJ1-1,-,TRBV2,TGTGCCAGCAGTGAAAACAGGGGCAACACTGAAGCTTTCTTT,CASSENRGNTEAFF
TRBD1,TRBJ1-1,-,TRBV5-1,TGCGCCAGCAGCCCGTGGACAGGTTTAATGAGCACTGAAGCTTTCTTT,CASSPWTGLMSTEAFF
-,TRBJ2-1,-,TRBV2,TGTGCCCCCAGAGGACGGGACTGGGGTAATGAGCAGTTCTTC,CAPRGRDWGNEQFF
TRBD1,TRBJ1-5,-,TRBV30,TGTGCCTGGAGCGATACAGGGGGTCAGCCCCAGCATTTT,CAWSDTGGQPQHF
-,TRBJ2-2,-,TRBV11-3,TGTGCCAGCAGCTTAGAGGGAGGCCCCGGGGAGCTGTTTTTT,CASSLEGGPGELFF
TRBD2,TRBJ2-1,-,TRBV6-1,TGTGCCACCGGACTAGCGGGACGGCAGTTCTTC,CATGLAGRQFF
TRBD1,TRBJ1-2,-,TRBV28,TGTGCCAGCAAGGGGACAGCAGCCGGCTACACCTTC,CASKGTAAGYTF
-,TRBJ2-5,-,TRBV1,TGCACCAGCAGCCAAGCCCCGTTCGAGACCCAGTACTTC,CTSSQAPFETQYF
TRBD1,TRBJ2-5,-,TRBV6-6,TGTGCCAGCAGTTACACTACAGGGGGCGTGGAGACCCAGTACTTC,CASSYTTGGVETQYF
-,TRBJ2-1,many,TRBV19,TGTGCCACTACCACCGGGGACCACAGCTCCTACAATGAGCAGTTCTTC,CATTTGDHSSYNEQFF
TRBD2,TRBJ2-1,-,TRBV10-3,TGTGCCATCAGTGAGAAAACTAGCGGCTGGGGGCAGTTCTTC,CAISEKTSGWGQFF
-,TRBJ2-3,-,TRBV5-1,TGCGCCAGCAGCTTGGGGGATACGCAGTATTTT,CASSLGDTQYF
TRBD1,TRBJ2-7,-,TRBV2,TGTGCCAGCACGGGACAGGGCTCCTACGAGCAGTACTTC,CASTGQGSYEQYF
-,TRBJ2-7,-,TRBV21-1,TGTGCCAGCAGTATTACAAGGAAGGACAGGGGAAACGAGCAGTACTTC,CASSITRKDRGNEQYF
TRBD2,TRBJ2-5,-,TRBV4-1,TGCGCCAGCAGCTATCGGACTAGCGGGACTCCCCTCCAGGAGACCCAGTACTTC,CASSYRTSGTPLQETQYF
TRBD2,TRBJ2-1,once,TRBV11-3,TGTGCCAGCAGCTTAGATGGGGGACTAGGCGATGAGCAGTTCTTC,CASSLDGGLGDEQFF
TRBD1,TRBJ2-7,-,TRBV11-2,TGTGCCAGCACCCTGACAGGGGTCACCCCTCACGAGCAGTACTTC,CASTLTGVTPHEQYF
-,TRBJ1-1,-,TRBV5-1,TGCGCCAGCAGCTCCGACTTCGGAAGGGCTTTCTTT,CASSSDFGRAFF
-,TRBJ1-2,-,TRBV28,TGTGCCAGCAGTTTAGACGGACAGAGAGTAAGCTACACCTTC,CASSLDGQRVSYTF
TRBD1,TRBJ2-1,-,TRBV5-1,TGCGCCAGCAGCTTACACAGGGGGGACTACAATGAGCAGTTCTTC,CASSLHRGDYNEQFF
TRBD2,TRBJ2-1,-,TRBV4-2,TGTGCCAGCAGCCAAGCACTAGCGGGCGTCTACAATGAGCAGTTCTTC,CASSQALAGVYNEQFF
-,TRBJ1-1,few,TRBV5-4,TGTGCCAGCAGGCGTAGGGAACTCAACACTGAAGCTTTCTTT,CASRRRELNTEAFF
-,TRBJ1-1,few,TRBV19,TGTGCCAGTACACGGATGAACACTGAAGCTTTCTTT,CASTRMNTEAFF
-,TRBJ2-1,-,TRBV7-2,TGTGCCAGCAGCTTAGCTAGGCCTAGCGTAGGTAATGAGCAGTTCTTC,CASSLARPSVGNEQFF
-,TRBJ1-5,-,TRBV5-8,TGTGCCAGCAGCTTAGCAGGCAAAAATCAGCCCCAGCATTTT,CASSLAGKNQPQHF
-,TRBJ2-5,-,TRBV15,TGTGCCACCAGCAGAGACAACCGTGCCCAAGAGACCCAGTACTTC,CATSRDNRAQETQYF
-,TRBJ1-1,-,TRBV6-5,TGTGCCAGCAGCGAGGGAGGGACGGACACTGAAGCTTTCTTT,CASSEGGTDTEAFF
-,TRBJ2-7,-,TRBV11-2,TGTGCCAGCAGCTTCAACGACTACTACGAGCAGTACTTC,CASSFNDYYEQYF